This T cell receptor beta chain was observed in a study of shared clonotypes between healthy human individuals. Researchers divided each subset's genomic DNA evenly across several immunoSEQ plates. Some clones are missing from TCRdb's copy, which holds only in-frame ones; the method was immunoSEQ multiplex PCR. The data show 2 million or so clones, roughly 96% seen once. This clone has only a few counts. V lost 0 bases to trimming and J lost 8 bases, with 14 bases between them. The CDR3 loop spans 14 amino acids. Germline loops: CDR1 SGHKS, CDR2 YYEKEE (reference sequence). The sequenced sample was naive CD4+ T cells sorted from blood. Noted subset: CD45RA+ positively selected. The source is a man aged 18 to 30 in good health. The J gene is TRBJ1-2, the V gene TRBV5-5, with D perhaps TRBD1 (6 bases). CDR3 DNA sequence: TGTGCCAGCAGCTTGGATATGGACAGAGAGGGCTACACCTTC. Residues: CASSLDMDREGYTF.